This TCR beta chain was documented in a study of blood T cell repertoires in COVID-19. V was trimmed by 5 bases and J by 7 bases, leaving 21 bases between them. Germline loops: CDR1 SGHNT, CDR2 YENEEA. The CDR3 totals 16 residues. Original processing notes: Reference gene primer amplification gave nucleated cell count estimates. Produced via immunoSEQ multiplex PCR; TCRdb's table is partial and in-frame only. From that table come the V and J calls and clone size; the DNA was used to work out D and trimming. The repertoire consists of a few hundred thousand clones, with roughly 90% occurring once and the leading ten covering 2.1%. The sample holds one count of this clone.

The sequencing input was peripheral blood. The receptor's source is a woman aged 60-75 years with COVID-19, enrolled during active disease. The rearrangement joins TRBV11-3 to TRBJ2-1; tentatively, D is TRBD2 (6 bases). The CDR3 reads CASSTGRGGSRNEQFF. The CDR3 region has the DNA TGTGCCAGCAGCACGGGGCGGGGCGGCTCAAGAAATGAGCAGTTCTTC.